Presented here are 29 T cell receptor beta chains from one specimen sequenced in a study of CD8+CD57+ T cells in acquired aplastic anemia listed by TCRdb under 2018. The sequencing machine was an Illumina HiSeq 2000. Genomic DNA served as template for TCR beta VDJ combination and CDR3 sequence profiling. TCRdb itself trimmed the public reads at Q25 with fastp, ran MiXCR and retained productive beta chains. CDR3 protein duplicates are merged, each entry listing the most common genes and DNA. This sample gives just over 200,000 distinct CDR3 sequences in total; 60% to 80% of them show up just once. Under 60% of the sample is taken by the ten largest. Flow cytometry had shown CD8+CD57+ cell expansion in the patients selected for sequencing. The material sequenced was sorted CD4+, CD8+, or CD8+CD57+ T cells (not recorded which) from PBMCs. These receptors were taken from a human donor with aplastic anemia.

This chain uses TRBV7-4 with TRBJ2-3, with D possibly matching TRBD2 (5 bases). Trimming took off 6 bases at V and 1 base at J, with 14 bases between the two ends. The CDR3 consists of 15 residues. The V gene's germline CDR1 is SGHVT and CDR2 SQSDAQ. In DNA form, the CDR3 reads TGTGCCAGCAGGCCGACTATGGGAGGCACAGATACGCAGTATTTT. As protein: CASRPTMGGTDTQYF.

This chain uses TRBV15 with TRBJ2-5; D perhaps matches TRBD2 (5 bases). This CDR3 region has 12 residues. Per the germline V gene, CDR1 is LNHNV and CDR2 is YYDKDF (reference sequence). V lost 0 bases to trimming and J lost 7 bases, with 6 bases between them. CDR3 bases: TGTGCCACCAGCAGAGATGGGAGGACCCAGTACTTC. Amino acids: CATSRDGRTQYF.

The rearrangement joins TRBV5-1 to TRBJ2-5; 16 bases agree with TRBD2. CDR1 and CDR2 from the germline V gene are SGHRS and YFSETQ. The V segment lost 4 bases and the J segment 12 bases; nucleotides outside the gene matches: 12. CDR3 size: 16 residues. The CDR3 here is CASSVPGLAGGQGEYF. The CDR3 nucleotides read TGCGCCAGCAGCGTACCGGGACTAGCGGGGGGGCAGGGGGAGTACTTC.

This chain connects TRBV5-5 to TRBJ2-1; 7 bases match TRBD2. Germline V gene data show CDR1 as SGHKS and CDR2 as YYEKEE (reference sequence). The trim removed 1 base at V and 9 bases at J, leaving 7 bases unmatched. The CDR3 consists of 14 residues. CDR3 coding DNA: TGTGCCAGCAGCTTGAGCGGGGCCGGGGGTGAGCAGTTCTTC. Protein sequence: CASSLSGAGGEQFF.

CDR3 residues: CATSDWGSQETQYF. CDR3 DNA: TGTGCCACCAGTGATTGGGGATCTCAAGAGACCCAGTACTTC. The chain couples TRBV24-1 to TRBJ2-5; D is undetermined. This CDR3 has 14 residues. Germline V gives CDR1 KGHDR, CDR2 SFDVKD. Trimming stripped 2 bases from V and 2 bases from J, with 8 bases between.

The chain combines TRBV19 with TRBJ2-7; 11 nucleotides agree with TRBD1. The V gene's germline CDR1 is LNHDA and CDR2 SQIVND (reference sequence). This CDR3 has 16 residues. V shed 4 bases and J 5 bases; nucleotides not matched to a gene: 10. The CDR3 region has the DNA TGTGCCAGTAGTACCCCCGGACAGGGGGCGCGGAACGAGCAGTACTTC. Translation: CASSTPGQGARNEQYF.

The chain joins TRBV2 to TRBJ1-1; D is possibly TRBD1 (5 bases). The germline CDR1 and CDR2 sequences are SNHLY and FYNNEI. The CDR3 has 14 amino acids. Trimming took 5 bases from V and 1 from J, leaving 11 bases between them. CDR3 coding DNA: TGTGCCAGCAGTCGGGACGGCCAGAACACTGAAGCTTTCTTT. It encodes CASSRDGQNTEAFF.

The rearrangement joins TRBV20-1 to TRBJ1-2; D might be TRBD1 (5 bases). V lost 6 bases and J lost 3, with 14 bases in between. Germline V gene data show CDR1 as DFQATT and CDR2 as SNEGSKA (reference sequence). The CDR3 spans 13 residues. In DNA form, the CDR3 reads TGCAGTGCCAGAAAAGACAGCCACTATGGCTACACCTTC. Its protein product is CSARKDSHYGYTF.

In this sample, this clonotype turned up a few times. J is TRBJ1-4 and V is TRBV29-1; 9 nucleotides match TRBD1. Trimming at V came to 6 bases and at J to 8 bases, leaving 7 bases not matched to a gene. The CDR3 is made up of 13 amino acids. Per germline, CDR1 SQVTM and CDR2 ANQGSEA. The CDR3 protein is CSVAGTGNEKLFF. As DNA, the CDR3 is TGCAGCGTAGCCGGGACAGGGAACGAAAAACTGTTTTTT.

This sequence joins TRBV4-1 and TRBJ1-1; no clear D gene. The CDR3 sequence is 11 residues long. The ends were cut back, 1 base at V and 10 bases at J, with 7 bases in the middle. CDR1 is MGHRA and CDR2 is YSYEKL in the germline V gene. CDR3: CASSQGGPAFF. For the CDR3, the DNA is TGCGCCAGCAGCCAAGGAGGGCCAGCTTTCTTT.

The genes are TRBV7-9 and TRBJ1-1; TRBD1 agrees at 12 bases. CDR1 and CDR2 from the germline V gene are SEHNR and FQNEAQ (reference sequence). J was trimmed by 3 bases and V by 5 bases; bases with no gene match: 7. The CDR3 is made up of 16 amino acids. In DNA form, the CDR3 reads TGTGCCAGCAGCCACGGGACAGGGGGCAAGGACACTGAAGCTTTCTTT. Translation gives CASSHGTGGKDTEAFF.

This clonotype was seen only a few times. The rearrangement uses TRBV20-1 and TRBJ2-1, with a tentative D call TRBD2 (5 bases). The V and J ends lost 1 base and 2 bases respectively, with 15 bases between them. CDR1 and CDR2 from the germline V gene are DFQATT and SNEGSKA (reference sequence). This CDR3 has 16 residues. CDR3 sequence: CSARGHRDGAYNEQFF. The CDR3 nucleotides read TGCAGTGCTAGAGGACACCGGGATGGCGCCTACAATGAGCAGTTCTTC.

This chain links TRBV7-2 with TRBJ2-7; the D gene is possibly TRBD1 (6 bases). This CDR3 region has 17 residues. The V end lost 0 bases, the J end lost 0 bases, and 15 bases lay between the germline ends. Germline CDR1 is SGHTA and CDR2 is FQGNSA. For the CDR3, the DNA is TGTGCCAGCAGCTTAGCAGGTCGGGACATAGACTCCTACGAGCAGTACTTC. It translates to CASSLAGRDIDSYEQYF.

This clonotype was observed a few times. V and J are TRBV6-5 and TRBJ2-1; 8 bases fit TRBD1. V lost 5 bases, J lost 4 bases, and 4 bases stayed unmatched. The CDR3 loop spans 14 amino acids. Germline V CDR1 and CDR2: MNHEY, SVGAGI. CDR3 DNA: TGTGCCAGCAGTGAGGGACAGGTTTACAATGAGCAGTTCTTC. The encoded protein is CASSEGQVYNEQFF.

This clonotype appeared a few times. The CDR3 nucleotides read TGTGCCACCAGTGACCCGACAGGGGGTAACACCGGGGAGCTGTTTTTT. Residues: CATSDPTGGNTGELFF. The J gene is TRBJ2-2, the V gene TRBV24-1; 9 nucleotides agree with TRBD1. CDR3 length: 16 amino acids. Trimming cost V 4 bases and J 2 bases; bases outside gene matches: 4. Germline V gives CDR1 KGHDR, CDR2 SFDVKD.

CDR3 nucleotide sequence: TGTGCCAGCAGCTTAGTTTTAGCGGGGGGCTACGAGCAGTACTTC. Its translation is CASSLVLAGGYEQYF. The chain uses TRBV7-8 and TRBJ2-7; 10 nucleotides agree with TRBD2. V was clipped by 1 base and J by 3 bases; unmatched bases: 3. Germline loops: CDR1 SGHVS, CDR2 FQNEAQ. The CDR3 is made up of 15 amino acids.

This clonotype was seen a handful of times. This chain uses TRBV7-9 with TRBJ1-6; unclear D gene. The V end was cut by 5 bases, the J end by 0 bases, with 11 bases between. Germline-derived CDR1 and CDR2 are SEHNR and FQNEAQ (reference sequence). This CDR3 is built from 16 residues. Here the CDR3 DNA reads TGTGCCAGCAGCCCGAAACAGAGCTCCTATAATTCACCCCTCCACTTT. Residues: CASSPKQSSYNSPLHF.

This clonotype has at least ten counts. This chain joins TRBV19 and TRBJ1-6, with D possibly matching TRBD1 (5 bases). V lost 1 base and J lost 9, with 10 bases in between. Germline CDR1 reads LNHDA; CDR2 reads SQIVND (reference sequence). The length of the CDR3 is 14 residues. The CDR3, as DNA: TGTGCCAGTAGTATAGGACAGAACCGTTCACCCCTCCACTTT. Translation: CASSIGQNRSPLHF.

The chain links TRBV7-8 to TRBJ2-5, with TRBD2 matching 7 bases. The CDR3 length is 16 residues. The trim removed 5 bases at V and 4 bases at J, leaving 13 bases unmatched. Germline V gene sequence: CDR1 SGHVS, CDR2 FQNEAQ. The CDR3 region has the DNA TGTGCCAGCAGCCCCGGCGGGAGAGGGTCGAGAGAGACCCAGTACTTC. This gives the protein CASSPGGRGSRETQYF.

The chain uses TRBV5-1 and TRBJ2-7; TRBD1 might be the D (5 bases). Between the trimmed V and J ends, which lost 0 bases and 11 bases, there was a span of 15 bases. From germline, CDR1 is SGHRS and CDR2 YFSETQ. The CDR3 sequence is 13 residues long. DNA for the CDR3: TGCGCCAGCAGCTTGGCCCCTGACAGCGACAAGTACTTC. This sequence encodes CASSLAPDSDKYF.

The J gene is TRBJ2-3, the V gene TRBV10-3; 11 nucleotides align to TRBD2. Trimming took 11 bases from V and 2 from J; bases not matched to a gene: 9. The CDR3 spans 15 residues. Germline values: CDR1 ENHRY, CDR2 SYGVKD. The CDR3, as DNA: TGTGCCTCATCCCCGGGACTAGCGGACACAGATACGCAGTATTTT. Translated: CASSPGLADTDTQYF.

This chain joins TRBV7-3 and TRBJ2-6; D unresolved. The V gene lost 2 bases and the J gene lost 12 bases, with 11 bases spanning the gap. Germline CDR1 SGHTA, CDR2 FQGTGA. This CDR3 spans 13 amino acids. The CDR3 nucleotides read TGTGCCAGCAGCTTAGCTTTTCCAGGCGTCCTGACTTTC. It encodes CASSLAFPGVLTF.

The chain has TRBV9 and TRBJ1-5, with unresolved D. Trimming stripped 3 bases from V and 0 bases from J, with 7 bases between. The CDR3 runs to 14 residues. CDR1 is SGDLS, CDR2 YYNGEE, per germline. The CDR3: CASSASYSNQPQHF. The CDR3 region has the DNA TGTGCCAGCAGCGCGAGTTATAGCAATCAGCCCCAGCATTTT.

The chain couples TRBV11-3 to TRBJ2-3; the D gene is possibly TRBD2 (5 bases). The CDR3 totals 15 residues. Germline V gives CDR1 SGHNT, CDR2 YENEEA. The germline V and J ends were trimmed by 1 base and 3 bases, with 11 bases remaining between them. This CDR3 reads CASSLGGNPTDTQYF. The CDR3 DNA reads as TGTGCCAGCAGCTTAGGAGGGAACCCGACAGATACGCAGTATTTT.

The J gene is TRBJ2-7, the V gene TRBV4-1; D is unresolved. This CDR3 is 16 amino acids long. The germline V and J ends were trimmed by 0 bases and 3 bases, with 15 bases remaining between them. Per germline, CDR1 MGHRA and CDR2 YSYEKL. DNA of the CDR3: TGCGCCAGCAGCCAAGATCAAGCAGGAGCACACTACGAGCAGTACTTC. This sequence encodes CASSQDQAGAHYEQYF.

The rearrangement joins TRBV25-1 to TRBJ2-3, with no clear D. Germline V CDR1 and CDR2: MGHDK, SYGVNS. V was trimmed by 6 bases and J by 0 bases, leaving 16 bases between them. The CDR3 has 16 residues. CDR3 nucleotide sequence: TGTGCCAGCAGCCGCGCCCGACGGAGTAGCACAGATACGCAGTATTTT. This gives the protein CASSRARRSSTDTQYF. Full variable domain (remainder filled in from reference TRBV25-1 and TRBJ2-3): EADIYQTPRYLVIGTGKKITLECSQTMGHDKMYWYQQDPGMELHLIHYSYGVNSTEKGDLSSESTVSRIRTEHFPLTLESARPSHTSQYLCASSRARRSSTDTQYFGPGTRLTVL.

In this sample, this clonotype turned up a few times. A much bigger clone sits one base away, suggesting this may be a read error. V and J are TRBV11-2 and TRBJ2-7; possible D gene TRBD2, 6 bases. This CDR3 has 14 amino acids. Germline CDR1 SGHAT, CDR2 FQNNGV. The CDR3 bases are TGTGCCAGCAGCTTCGGGGGTAATTCCTACAAGCAGTACTTC. Translation: CASSFGGNSYKQYF.

Written as DNA, the CDR3 is TGTGCCACCAGTGGAAGAGGGGGCATTCAGTACTTC. It is translated as CATSGRGGIQYF. This chain joins TRBV24-1 and TRBJ2-4; D perhaps matches TRBD1 (6 bases). This CDR3 has 12 amino acids. The V end was cut by 5 bases, the J end by 9 bases, with 10 bases between. CDR1 and CDR2 from the germline V gene are KGHDR and SFDVKD.

The chain combines TRBV20-1 with TRBJ1-2, with D possibly matching TRBD1 (5 bases). There are 15 residues in the CDR3. Germline V gene lookup returns CDR1 DFQATT and CDR2 SNEGSKA (reference sequence). Trimming pared 6 bases from V and 3 bases from J, leaving 20 bases between. The CDR3 bases are TGCAGTGCCCTCGGAGGTGGGGGAACTGACTATGGCTACACCTTC. It codes for CSALGGGGTDYGYTF.